The 4 T cell receptor beta chains below were found in one sample sequenced in a study of shared clonotypes between healthy human individuals. Method: immunoSEQ multiplex PCR; TCRdb's copy keeps in-frame clones and lacks some. The data contain some 2.4 million clones, 93% of them singletons. Sequencing was done on a sample of naive CD4+ T cells from PBMCs. Subset specified: CD45RA+ positively selected. These receptors were collected from a man in his late teens or twenties in good health. Some clones in this sample may be carry-over from other donors' samples.

The rearrangement joins TRBV18 to TRBJ1-2; D perhaps matches TRBD1 (6 bases). V gave up 3 bases and J gave up 2 bases, with 22 bases separating them. Germline values: CDR1 KGHSH, CDR2 LQKENI. CDR3 length equals 18 residues. The CDR3 region is CASSPSNPGGAANYGYTF. The DNA of the CDR3 is TGTGCCAGCTCACCCAGCAACCCCGGGGGGGCCGCCAACTATGGCTACACCTTC.

The gene calls are TRBV30 and TRBJ1-5, with D possibly matching TRBD1 (6 bases). In germline, CDR1 is GTSNPN, CDR2 SVGIG (reference sequence). V was pared by 3 bases and J by 5 bases, with 17 bases between. This CDR3 is built from 15 residues. The chain's CDR3 is CAWRSPGTHDQPQHF. The CDR3 DNA sequence: TGTGCCTGGAGGAGTCCCGGGACACACGATCAGCCCCAGCATTTT.

The chain recombines TRBV5-1 with TRBJ1-2; D is perhaps TRBD1 (5 bases). The CDR3 has 13 residues. The germline V and J ends were trimmed by 4 bases and 8 bases, with 15 bases remaining between them. Germline values: CDR1 SGHRS, CDR2 YFSETQ. CDR3 sequence reads: CASSEGLTGGYTF. CDR3 in DNA: TGCGCCAGCAGCGAGGGACTCACCGGGGGCTACACCTTC.

V usage is TRBV29-1 and J usage is TRBJ2-1; 8 bases are shared with TRBD1. The germline gives CDR1 SQVTM, CDR2 ANQGSEA. This CDR3 region has 15 residues. V dropped 6 bases and J dropped 0; count of bases not matched to a gene: 7. The chain's CDR3 is CSVRTGMGSYNEQFF. CDR3 in DNA: TGCAGCGTGAGGACAGGGATGGGCTCCTACAATGAGCAGTTCTTC.